Below are 10 T cell receptor beta chains sequenced from a single sample in a study of metastatic and nonmetastatic thyroid tumors. Through MiXCR, TCRdb re-clonotyped the PCR reads. The sample has some 22,000 clones, approximately 10% seen once; the top ten hold roughly 30%. Every patient underwent thyroid surgery untreated. Specimen: blood. The source is a female donor with papillary thyroid cancer or a benign thyroid nodule (not recorded which). Some clones in this sample may be carry-over from other donors' samples.

In this sample, this clone turned up many times. The V gene is TRBV9, the J gene TRBJ1-2, with 12 bases lining up with TRBD1. CDR1 and CDR2 (germline): SGDLS, YYNGEE. This CDR3 contains 14 residues. The V and J ends lost 3 bases and 13 bases, in that order; junction bases with no gene match: 10. CDR3: CASSEWDRGPILTF. The CDR3 DNA follows: TGTGCCAGCAGCGAATGGGACAGGGGGCCTATTCTCACCTTC. Variable domain in full (rest from reference TRBV9 and TRBJ1-2): DSGVTQTPKHLITATGQRVTLRCSPRSGDLSVYWYQQSLDQGLQFLIQYYNGEERAKGNILERFSAQQFPDLHSELNLSSLELGDSALYFCASSEWDRGPILTFGSGTRLTVV.

This clone was seen at least ten times. V is TRBV7-8 and J is TRBJ2-7; the match to TRBD2 covers 14 bases. The trim removed 8 bases at V and 6 bases at J, leaving 3 bases unmatched. The germline V gene has CDR1 SGHVS and CDR2 FQNEAQ. This CDR3 region has 13 residues. CDR3 sequence: CASGTSGSSEQYF. The CDR3 DNA reads TGTGCCAGCGGGACTAGCGGGAGCTCCGAGCAGTACTTC.

This clone was detected ten times or more. The chain combines TRBV10-3 with TRBJ1-5, with a possible D match to TRBD1 (6 bases). Germline-derived CDR1 and CDR2 are ENHRY and SYGVKD. The CDR3 totals 16 residues. Trimming removed 3 bases at V and 2 bases at J, with 14 bases between. CDR3 sequence (DNA): TGTGCCATCAGTGAATGGGGGGCGAGGGGCAATCAGCCCCAGCATTTT. Translated, it gives CAISEWGARGNQPQHF.

This clone was recorded at least ten times. This chain joins TRBV7-8 and TRBJ2-1; the match to TRBD2 covers 10 bases. The CDR3 runs to 15 residues. V was pared by 2 bases and J by 8 bases, with 6 bases of the junction left unmatched. The germline gives CDR1 SGHVS, CDR2 FQNEAQ. CDR3 loop: CASSLTSGARDEQFF. The CDR3 region has the DNA TGTGCCAGCAGCTTAACTAGCGGGGCAAGGGATGAGCAGTTCTTC.

This clone appeared many times. The chain has TRBV6-1 and TRBJ1-4; TRBD1 might be the D (5 bases). The germline V and J ends were trimmed by 6 bases and 5 bases, with 10 bases remaining between them. Germline CDR1 reads MNHNS; CDR2 reads SASEGT. This CDR3 spans 13 amino acids. The CDR3 region is CASRDTVNEKLFF. The CDR3 DNA follows: TGTGCCAGCAGGGACACAGTAAATGAAAAACTGTTTTTT.

The sample holds many counts of this clone. This chain joins TRBV20-1 and TRBJ1-2, with a weak D call TRBD1 (6 bases). Germline V gives CDR1 DFQATT, CDR2 SNEGSKA (reference sequence). The CDR3 length is 14 residues. The germline V and J ends were trimmed by 1 base and 1 base, with 10 bases remaining between them. The CDR3 here is CSARGQGINYGYTF. In DNA form, the CDR3 reads TGCAGTGCTAGAGGGCAGGGGATTAACTATGGCTACACCTTC.

This clone was recorded at least ten times. The genes are TRBV28 and TRBJ1-1; a possible D gene is TRBD1 (6 bases). CDR3 length: 18 residues. Germline V gene data show CDR1 as MDHEN and CDR2 as SYDVKM. The ends were cut back, 4 bases at V and 0 bases at J, with 21 bases in the middle. The CDR3: CASSSHGTLWRMNTEAFF. The CDR3 DNA reads as TGTGCCAGCAGTTCCCACGGGACACTCTGGAGGATGAACACTGAAGCTTTCTTT. Full variable domain (missing parts from reference TRBV28 and TRBJ1-1): DVKVTQSSRYLVKRTGEKVFLECVQDMDHENMFWYRQDPGLGLRLIYFSYDVKMKEKGDIPEGYSVSREKKERFSLILESASTNQTSMYLCASSSHGTLWRMNTEAFFGQGTRLTVV.

The chain links TRBV11-1 to TRBJ2-1; tentatively, D is TRBD2 (5 bases). Trimming left V 5 bases short and J 10 bases short, with 24 bases between. CDR1 SGHAT and CDR2 FQDESV come from the germline V gene (reference sequence). CDR3 length equals 16 residues. CDR3: CASSVEVARGLAEQFF. In DNA, the CDR3 is TGTGCCAGCAGCGTCGAGGTAGCGCGAGGCCTAGCAGAGCAGTTCTTC.

Details on this clone: The CDR3 does not close with the conserved phenylalanine or tryptophan, likely indicating a read error. The chain combines TRBV18 with TRBJ1-1, with D possibly matching TRBD1 (5 bases). Trimming removed 3 bases from V and 10 bases from J, with 12 bases in between. CDR3 length: 12 amino acids. CDR1 and CDR2 from the germline V gene are KGHSH and LQKENI. This chain's CDR3 is CASSPGQGLAFI. Written as DNA, the CDR3 is TGTGCCAGCTCACCTGGCCAGGGATTAGCTTTCATT.

This clone has ten or more counts. This chain uses TRBV7-9 with TRBJ2-7; D gene ambiguous. There are 14 residues in the CDR3. Trimming stripped 0 bases from V and 3 bases from J, with 9 bases between. The V gene's germline CDR1 is SEHNR and CDR2 FQNEAQ (reference sequence). The chain's CDR3 is CASSLAGKDYEQYF. As DNA, the CDR3 is TGTGCCAGCAGCTTAGCGGGGAAAGACTACGAGCAGTACTTC.